This entry describes one T cell receptor beta chain. The antigen is not known. The sample comes from a study of cytomegalovirus exposure and HLA in healthy donors. Study-level points and caveats: It was 164 TCR beta chains that were listed as cytomegalovirus-associated.

With 2 bases removed from V and 3 bases from J, the gap between germline ends came to 16 bases. The CDR3 has 16 residues. CDR1 is MNHNS and CDR2 is SASEGT in the germline V gene. Primers: 60 Vbeta forward and 13 Jbeta reverse. The assay was immunoSEQ multiplex PCR, and TCRdb's table has in-frame clones only and misses some. The sample has about 90,000 clones, nearly 80% seen once; the top ten hold around 4.3%. Sample: PBMCs. The TCR originated in a woman aged 40 to 55 in good health and CMV-seropositive. The genes are TRBV6-1 and TRBJ2-5, with D possibly being TRBD2 (6 bases). The CDR3: CASSELGLRPEETQYF. DNA for the CDR3: TGTGCCAGCAGTGAATTGGGACTCAGACCGGAAGAGACCCAGTACTTC.